The 10 T cell receptor beta chains below were found in one sample sequenced in a study of blood T cell repertoires in COVID-19 (dated by TCRdb to 2020 to 2022). The library was obtained by the immunoSEQ multiplex PCR assay. Imported from immuneACCESS, the table was reduced by TCRdb to in-frame sequences with V and J called. These copies leave out some clones; in studies compared against another copy, an unresolved V gene accounts for under half, and the cause of the remainder is not known. The sample table lists roughly 97,000 clones, about 90% of them with a count of one. The top ten clonotypes cover approximately 15% of the sample. The specimen was peripheral blood. The receptors were gathered from a man between 50 and 59 years old with acute or convalescent COVID-19.

In nucleotides, the CDR3 is TGCGCCAGCAGCTTGGCTACCGATTCCTACGAGCAGTACTTC. This codes for CASSLATDSYEQYF. This chain uses TRBV5-1 with TRBJ2-7; no firm D call. Trimming cost V 0 bases and J 1 base, with 8 bases left between them. Germline V gene sequence: CDR1 SGHRS, CDR2 YFSETQ. The CDR3 is 14 amino acids.

This rearrangement joins TRBV28 to TRBJ2-3, with 10 bases lining up with TRBD2. Trimming removed 4 bases from V and 3 bases from J; junction bases left unmatched: 13. CDR3 length: 18 residues. Per germline, CDR1 MDHEN and CDR2 SYDVKM. The CDR3 DNA is TGTGCCAGCAGTTCCCTGAGAAGATTAGCGGGAGGAACAGATACGCAGTATTTT. Protein: CASSSLRRLAGGTDTQYF.

The J gene is TRBJ1-3, the V gene TRBV10-3; no clear D. Germline assignment: CDR1 ENHRY and CDR2 SYGVKD. Deletions cut 8 bases from V and 4 bases from J, with 15 bases between. The CDR3 consists of 14 residues. The CDR3 spells CAISAPREGNTIYF. The CDR3 nucleotides read TGTGCCATCTCCGCGCCCCGAGAAGGAAACACCATATATTTT.

The rearrangement uses TRBV4-1 and TRBJ1-1; D call uncertain. The CDR3 length is 15 residues. CDR1 is MGHRA, CDR2 YSYEKL, per germline. Trimming shortened V by 1 base and J by 3 bases, and 12 bases separated the two germline ends. The CDR3 nucleotides are TGCGCCAGCAGCCAAGCTATCAGGCAATACACTGAAGCTTTCTTT. As protein: CASSQAIRQYTEAFF.

This chain joins TRBV7-6 and TRBJ2-1; 10 positions agree with TRBD1. This CDR3 has 16 residues. Germline CDR1 is SGHVS and CDR2 is FNYEAQ. The J segment lost 2 bases and the V segment lost 5 bases, leaving 6 bases of the junction unmatched. The CDR3 bases are TGTGCCAGCAGCCCGTTGACAGGGGGCGCCTACAATGAGCAGTTCTTC. Encoded protein: CASSPLTGGAYNEQFF.

J is TRBJ2-7 and V is TRBV14; perhaps TRBD2 as D (8 bases). The germline V gene has CDR1 SGHDN and CDR2 FVKESK. The CDR3 runs 16 residues. Trimming cost V 1 base and J 6 bases, with 19 bases left between them. The CDR3 sequence: CASSQAGGGQLTEQYF. In DNA, the CDR3 is TGTGCCAGCAGCCAAGCCGGGGGGGGACAGCTCACCGAGCAGTACTTC.

The genes are TRBV29-1 and TRBJ1-4; maybe TRBD1 (5 bases). This CDR3 region has 13 residues. In germline, CDR1 is SQVTM, CDR2 ANQGSEA. Trimming removed 7 bases at V and 6 bases at J, with 15 bases between. CDR3 DNA: TGCAGCGCGGCCGGGGGAGGGGATGAAAAACTGTTTTTT. As protein: CSAAGGGDEKLFF. The full variable domain, completed using reference TRBV29-1 and TRBJ1-4, is SAVISQKPSRDICQRGTSLTIQCQVDSQVTMMFWYRQQPGQSLTLIATANQGSEATYESGFVIDKFPISRPNLTFSTLTVSNMSPEDSSIYLCSAAGGGDEKLFFGSGTQLSVL.

CDR3 in amino acids: CASSYKGGWETQYF. The CDR3 DNA sequence: TGTGCCAGCAGCTATAAAGGCGGGTGGGAGACCCAGTACTTC. The chain recombines TRBV3-1 (or the pseudogene TRBV3-2) with TRBJ2-5; tentatively, D is TRBD2 (5 bases). CDR3 length equals 14 residues. Germline values: CDR1 LGHDT, CDR2 YNNKEL (reference sequence). With 5 bases removed from V and 5 bases from J, the gap between germline ends came to 15 bases.

The rearrangement uses TRBV12-5 and TRBJ2-7, with 7 positions matching TRBD2. This CDR3 comprises 14 residues. The germline CDR1 and CDR2 sequences are LGHNT and FRNRAP. J was trimmed by 3 bases and V by 1 base; bases with no gene match: 3. CDR3 DNA: TGTGCTAGTGGTTTGGATACGGGAGGCTACGAGCAGTACTTC. Encoded protein: CASGLDTGGYEQYF.

This sequence joins TRBV30 and TRBJ1-2, with D possibly matching TRBD1 (5 bases). The CDR3 consists of 13 residues. Trimming shortened V by 4 bases and J by 5 bases, and 14 bases separated the two germline ends. CDR1 and CDR2 from the germline V gene are GTSNPN and SVGIG (reference sequence). CDR3 in DNA: TGTGCCTGGAATGTACTGGGGCCATATGGCTACACCTTC. Translating gives CAWNVLGPYGYTF.